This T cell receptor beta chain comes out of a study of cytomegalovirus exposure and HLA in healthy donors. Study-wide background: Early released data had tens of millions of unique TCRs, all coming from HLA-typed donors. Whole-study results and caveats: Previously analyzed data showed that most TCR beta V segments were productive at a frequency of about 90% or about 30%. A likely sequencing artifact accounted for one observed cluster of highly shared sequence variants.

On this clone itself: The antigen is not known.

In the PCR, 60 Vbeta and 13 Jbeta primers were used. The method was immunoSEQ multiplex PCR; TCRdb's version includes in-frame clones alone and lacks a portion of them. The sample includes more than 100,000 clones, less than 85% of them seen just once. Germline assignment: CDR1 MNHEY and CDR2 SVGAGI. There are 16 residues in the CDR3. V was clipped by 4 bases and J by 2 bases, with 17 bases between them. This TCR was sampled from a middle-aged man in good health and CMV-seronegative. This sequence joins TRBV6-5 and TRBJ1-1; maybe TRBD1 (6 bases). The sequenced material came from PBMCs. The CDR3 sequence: CASSSPSQGLNTEAFF. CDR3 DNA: TGTGCCAGCAGTTCCCCTTCACAGGGACTAAACACTGAAGCTTTCTTT.